A selection of T cell receptor beta chains follows, all from one sample in a study of blood T cell repertoires in COVID-19. Only in-frame clones appear in the TCRdb table, and some are missing; sequencing was by immunoSEQ multiplex PCR. The table shows approximately 250,000 clones, with 75% to 95% occurring only once. Sequencing was done on a sample of PBMCs or T cells enriched from blood (not recorded which). All receptors derive from a man in his forties who had been exposed to COVID-19. Each CDR3 is given with its conserved first and last residue. A D gene is named only where the DNA matches it firmly. The listing skips clone size in some rows; elsewhere it reads once, few, many or a size class.

CDR3aa	CDR3nt	abundance	d_gene	v_gene	j_gene
CSASKAGLDEKLFF	TGCAGTGCTAGTAAGGCAGGTTTGGATGAAAAACTGTTTTTT	NA	NA	TRBV20-1	TRBJ1-4
CASRGGLGTEAFF	TGTGCCAGCAGGGGGGGGCTGGGGACTGAAGCTTTCTTT	NA	NA	TRBV27	TRBJ1-1
CASSPRTGGIYEQYF	TGTGCCAGCAGCCCGCGGACAGGGGGAATATACGAGCAGTACTTC	NA	TRBD1	TRBV7-2	TRBJ2-7
CASSQVRGKRHEQYF	TGTGCCAGCAGCCAAGTGCGAGGAAAAAGGCACGAGCAGTACTTC	NA	NA	TRBV3-1/TRBV3-2	TRBJ2-7
CASSQRYAAGVTDTQYF	TGCGCCAGCAGCCAACGGTATGCAGCGGGAGTTACAGATACGCAGTATTTT	NA	TRBD2	TRBV4-1	TRBJ2-3
CASSKIRGSFTEAFF	TGTGCCAGCAGCAAGATCAGGGGGTCGTTCACTGAAGCTTTCTTT	NA	TRBD1	TRBV5-5	TRBJ1-1
CASSEYRQGYGYTF	TGTGCCAGCAGTGAATATCGGCAGGGATATGGCTACACCTTC	NA	NA	TRBV25-1	TRBJ1-2
CASSQDIDRASANYGYTF	TGCGCCAGCAGCCAAGATATAGACAGGGCATCCGCCAACTATGGCTACACCTTC	NA	TRBD1	TRBV4-1	TRBJ1-2
CASSFYSKNMPPEQYF	TGTGCCAGCAGCTTTTACTCCAAGAATATGCCCCCCGAGCAGTACTTC	NA	NA	TRBV5-6	TRBJ2-7
CATSDRSGSSYNEQFF	TGTGCCACCAGTGACCGTAGCGGGAGCTCCTACAATGAGCAGTTCTTC	NA	TRBD2	TRBV24-1	TRBJ2-1
CASGQGESPLHF	TGTGCTAGTGGACAGGGGGAGTCACCCCTCCACTTT	NA	TRBD1	TRBV12-5	TRBJ1-6
CSARTQNTQYF	TGCAGTGCTAGGACACAGAATACGCAGTATTTT	NA	NA	TRBV20-1	TRBJ2-3
CASSFGQGGDTQYF	TGTGCCAGCAGTTTCGGACAGGGTGGAGATACGCAGTATTTT	NA	TRBD1	TRBV28	TRBJ2-3
CASSSRSNEQFF	TGTGCCAGCAGTTCCCGCAGTAATGAGCAGTTCTTC	NA	NA	TRBV27	TRBJ2-1
CASSVDEGNTIYF	TGTGCCAGCAGCGTAGATGAGGGAAACACCATATATTTT	NA	NA	TRBV9	TRBJ1-3
CASSWASSTDTQYF	TGTGCCAGCAGTTGGGCCAGTTCCACAGATACGCAGTATTTT	NA	NA	TRBV28	TRBJ2-3
CASSLPVRSQETQYF	TGTGCCAGCAGCTTGCCGGTGCGGAGCCAAGAGACCCAGTACTTC	NA	NA	TRBV5-8	TRBJ2-5
CASRPSATNYGYTF	TGTGCCAGTAGGCCAAGCGCCACTAACTATGGCTACACCTTC	NA	NA	TRBV19	TRBJ1-2
CASSYGGVRYEQYF	TGTGCCAGCAGTTACGGAGGAGTCAGGTACGAGCAGTACTTC	once	NA	TRBV6-5	TRBJ2-7
CASSPSGGGKETQYF	TGTGCCAGCTCACCAAGCGGAGGGGGCAAAGAGACCCAGTACTTC	NA	NA	TRBV18	TRBJ2-5
CAWSLAEDVSDTQYF	TGTGCCTGGAGTCTAGCGGAAGACGTCTCAGATACGCAGTATTTT	once	TRBD2	TRBV30	TRBJ2-3
CASGLVTGSKQETQYF	TGTGCTAGTGGTTTGGTAACAGGGAGTAAGCAAGAGACCCAGTACTTC	NA	NA	TRBV12-5	TRBJ2-5
CAAGQSNSPLHF	TGTGCCGCGGGACAGTCAAATTCACCCCTCCACTTT	once	TRBD1	TRBV19	TRBJ1-6
CASSPLATLNTEAFF	TGTGCCAGCTCACCACTTGCGACACTGAACACTGAAGCTTTCTTT	NA	NA	TRBV18	TRBJ1-1
CASSLFTGGSSPLHF	TGTGCCAGCAGTTTATTCACAGGGGGGAGTTCACCCCTCCACTTT	few	TRBD1	TRBV27	TRBJ1-6
CASSYSSPRREYSPLHF	TGTGCCAGCAGTTACTCGTCTCCTCGGCGGGAATATTCACCCCTCCACTTT	NA	NA	TRBV6-2/TRBV6-3	TRBJ1-6
CASGPSGPPFYF	TGCGCCAGCGGCCCTAGCGGGCCCCCCTTTTATTTT	NA	TRBD2	TRBV5-1	TRBJ2-3
CASRSDTYSYNEQFF	TGTGCCAGCAGATCGGACACCTACTCCTACAATGAGCAGTTCTTC	NA	NA	TRBV5-5	TRBJ2-1
CASSPGQHVYGYTF	TGTGCCAGCAGCCCGGGACAGCACGTTTATGGCTACACCTTC	NA	TRBD1	TRBV5-4	TRBJ1-2
CASSFRSVAEAFF	TGTGCCAGCAGCTTTCGGAGTGTAGCGGAAGCTTTCTTT	NA	NA	TRBV7-2	TRBJ1-1
CASSLSGVSYGYTF	TGTGCCAGCAGCTTATCAGGGGTGAGCTATGGCTACACCTTC	NA	NA	TRBV7-2	TRBJ1-2
CASSLMGGSDSPLHF	TGTGCCAGCAGCTTAATGGGCGGGTCGGATTCACCCCTCCACTTT	NA	NA	TRBV7-3	TRBJ1-6
CASSVAPGYNQPQHF	TGTGCCAGCAGCGTAGCTCCAGGGTACAATCAGCCCCAGCATTTT	once	NA	TRBV9	TRBJ1-5
CASREGQPQHF	TGTGCCAGCAGGGAGGGTCAGCCCCAGCATTTT	NA	NA	TRBV2	TRBJ1-5
CASSQGMNTEAFF	TGCGCCAGCAGTCAGGGTATGAACACTGAAGCTTTCTTT	once	NA	TRBV10-1	TRBJ1-1
CASRDRVHEQYF	TGTGCCAGCAGGGACAGGGTCCACGAGCAGTACTTC	NA	TRBD1	TRBV28	TRBJ2-7
CASSLRGLRDIQYF	TGTGCCAGCAGCTTAAGGGGGCTGAGGGACATTCAGTACTTC	NA	TRBD1	TRBV11-2	TRBJ2-4
CASSLDAGGGQPQHF	TGCGCCAGCAGCTTGGACGCAGGGGGCGGTCAGCCCCAGCATTTT	NA	TRBD1	TRBV5-1	TRBJ1-5
CASSYSDRATYEQYF	TGTGCCAGCAGTTATTCCGACAGGGCCACCTACGAGCAGTACTTC	NA	TRBD1	TRBV6-2/TRBV6-3	TRBJ2-7
CASSLGSGRRETQYF	TGCGCCAGCAGCTTAGGTAGCGGGAGGCGGGAGACCCAGTACTTC	NA	TRBD2	TRBV5-1	TRBJ2-5
CASSEVGTSGDTQYF	TGTGCCAGCAGTGAAGTCGGGACTAGCGGGGATACGCAGTATTTT	few	TRBD2	TRBV2	TRBJ2-3
CASSLAGTGTTVDGYTF	TGTGCCAGCAGCTTAGCTGGGACAGGAACGACGGTCGATGGCTACACCTTC	NA	TRBD1	TRBV7-3	TRBJ1-2
CASSPQGARETQYF	TGTGCCAGCTCACCGCAGGGCGCTCGAGAGACCCAGTACTTC	NA	NA	TRBV18	TRBJ2-5
CASSPASGRAFGQKTQYF	TGTGCCAGCAGCCCCGCTAGCGGGAGGGCCTTCGGACAGAAGACGCAGTATTTT	NA	TRBD2	TRBV11-2	TRBJ2-3
CASSKTSESYEQYF	TGTGCCAGCAGCAAGACCAGCGAGTCCTACGAGCAGTACTTC	NA	NA	TRBV7-2	TRBJ2-7
CAWSVRGNQPQHF	TGTGCCTGGAGTGTAAGGGGAAATCAGCCCCAGCATTTT	NA	NA	TRBV30	TRBJ1-5
CAWSRDRGRADTQYF	TGTGCCTGGAGCCGGGACAGGGGGCGGGCAGATACGCAGTATTTT	few	TRBD1	TRBV30	TRBJ2-3
CASSPRGRAYEQYF	TGTGCCAGCAGCCCTCGGGGGAGGGCCTACGAGCAGTACTTC	NA	TRBD2	TRBV7-2	TRBJ2-7
CASSAGEGYTF	TGTGCCAGCTCAGCAGGGGAAGGCTACACCTTC	NA	NA	TRBV18	TRBJ1-2
CASSLGGSEYNEQFF	TGCGCCAGCAGCTTGGGCGGGAGTGAGTACAATGAGCAGTTCTTC	NA	TRBD2	TRBV5-1	TRBJ2-1
CASSESRVTEAFF	TGCGCCAGCAGTGAGTCTCGGGTTACTGAAGCTTTCTTT	NA	NA	TRBV10-2	TRBJ1-1
CASSLPAGVGTDTQYF	TGTGCCAGCAGTTTACCAGCGGGAGTAGGCACAGATACGCAGTATTTT	NA	TRBD2	TRBV27	TRBJ2-3
CATSRVGGRGEKLFF	TGTGCCACCAGCAGAGTGGGGGGGCGAGGGGAAAAACTGTTTTTT	NA	NA	TRBV15	TRBJ1-4
CASSTDNTGELFF	TGCGCCAGTTCGACAGATAACACCGGGGAGCTGTTTTTT	NA	NA	TRBV4-3	TRBJ2-2
CASSPGEGTQYF	TGTGCCAGCAGCCCAGGAGAGGGGACCCAGTACTTC	NA	NA	TRBV12-3/TRBV12-4	TRBJ2-5
CASSPQEKEPAYEQYF	TGTGCCAGCTCACCACAGGAGAAAGAGCCCGCCTACGAGCAGTACTTC	NA	NA	TRBV18	TRBJ2-7
CASSFGGREKLFF	TGTGCCAGCAGTTTCGGGGGACGTGAAAAACTGTTTTTT	NA	NA	TRBV28	TRBJ1-4
CASSSHSDLAKNIQYF	TGTGCCAGCAGTTCCCATAGCGATCTAGCCAAAAACATTCAGTACTTC	NA	NA	TRBV27	TRBJ2-4
CASSPVTGGNEKLFF	TGTGCCAGCAGTCCGGTGACAGGGGGCAATGAAAAACTGTTTTTT	once	TRBD1	TRBV28	TRBJ1-4
CASSPGQAVGAGNEKLFF	TGTGCCAGTAGCCCAGGGCAGGCAGTGGGGGCGGGTAATGAAAAACTGTTTTTT	NA	NA	TRBV19	TRBJ1-4